One and the same sample provided the 21 T cell receptor beta chains below, sequenced in a study of T cell responses to AZD1222 COVID-19 vaccine. Produced via immunoSEQ multiplex PCR; TCRdb's table is partial and in-frame only. The sample records some 130,000 clones, 85% to 95% being singletons. The starting material was peripheral blood, obtained 28 days after the second AZD1222 dose. The receptors derive from an adult who received the AZD1222 COVID-19 vaccine.

The rearrangement uses TRBV27 and TRBJ1-1; no firm D call. Trimming stripped 6 bases from V and 0 bases from J, with 8 bases between. The CDR3 has 13 residues. Per the germline V gene, CDR1 is MNHEY and CDR2 is SMNVEV (reference sequence). The DNA for the CDR3 is TGTGCCAGCAGGGATGTCTTGAACACTGAAGCTTTCTTT. It translates to CASRDVLNTEAFF.

The gene calls are TRBV29-1 and TRBJ1-2, with 9 bases matching TRBD1. The CDR3 extends over 13 amino acids. J gave up 8 bases and V 4 bases, and 8 bases lay outside the gene matches. Per the germline V gene, CDR1 is SQVTM and CDR2 is ANQGSEA. CDR3 region: CSVVGTGYGGYTF. The CDR3 DNA is TGCAGCGTTGTAGGGACAGGGTATGGCGGCTACACCTTC. Variable domain in full (rest from reference TRBV29-1 and TRBJ1-2): SAVISQKPSRDICQRGTSLTIQCQVDSQVTMMFWYRQQPGQSLTLIATANQGSEATYESGFVIDKFPISRPNLTFSTLTVSNMSPEDSSIYLCSVVGTGYGGYTFGSGTRLTVV.

This sequence joins TRBV9 and TRBJ1-4; weak D call: TRBD1 (5 bases). Trimming removed 4 bases at V and 8 bases at J, with 18 bases between. The germline V gene encodes CDR1 SGDLS and CDR2 YYNGEE. This CDR3 is 15 amino acids long. CDR3 loop: CASSPRPGPREKLFF. The CDR3 DNA sequence: TGTGCCAGCAGCCCTCGCCCGGGGCCTCGGGAAAAACTGTTTTTT.

The V gene is TRBV19, the J gene TRBJ2-5; D gene unclear. V lost 5 bases, J lost 0 bases, and 7 bases lay in between. The CDR3 sequence is 13 residues long. The germline CDR1 and CDR2 sequences are LNHDA and SQIVND (reference sequence). The CDR3 DNA reads TGTGCCAGTAGTTTCTCGTACCAAGAGACCCAGTACTTC. It encodes CASSFSYQETQYF.

The CDR3 coding sequence is TGTGCCTCTCAGGACAGAAATCAGCCCCAGCATTTT. Encoded protein: CASQDRNQPQHF. The rearrangement links TRBV30 to TRBJ1-5; weak D call: TRBD1 (6 bases). The CDR3 sequence is 12 residues long. The V and J ends lost 7 bases and 4 bases respectively, with 11 bases between them. Germline CDR1 and CDR2: GTSNPN and SVGIG (reference sequence).

The CDR3 nucleotides read TGTGCCTGGAGTGGGGGTAGGGAAAAACTGTTTTTT. Protein sequence: CAWSGGREKLFF. The V call is TRBV30, the J call TRBJ1-4, with unresolved D. This CDR3 spans 12 amino acids. Germline CDR1 and CDR2: GTSNPN and SVGIG (reference sequence). V lost 1 base, J lost 8 bases, and 8 bases lay in between. Full variable domain (remainder filled in from reference TRBV30 and TRBJ1-4): SQTIHQWPATLVQPVGSPLSLECTVEGTSNPNLYWYRQAAGRGLQLLFYSVGIGQISSEVPQNLSASRPQDRQFILSSKKLLLSDSGFYLCAWSGGREKLFFGSGTQLSVL.

V usage is TRBV6-5 and J usage is TRBJ2-3; perhaps D is TRBD1 or TRBD2 (5 bases each). V was shortened by 5 bases and J by 8 bases, with 17 bases between the two germline ends. Germline CDR1 reads MNHEY; CDR2 reads SVGAGI. This CDR3 has 14 residues. CDR3 protein: CASSTDGDRSTQYF. The CDR3 DNA is TGTGCCAGCAGTACCGACGGGGACCGGAGTACGCAGTATTTT.

The rearrangement links TRBV27 to TRBJ1-5; D is undetermined. This CDR3 has 13 amino acids. Germline lookup yields CDR1 MNHEY and CDR2 SMNVEV (reference sequence). With 5 bases removed from V and 2 bases from J, the gap between germline ends came to 7 bases. The CDR3 protein is CASSPYGNQPQHF. CDR3 DNA: TGTGCCAGCAGTCCGTACGGCAATCAGCCCCAGCATTTT.

V is TRBV6-5 and J is TRBJ2-3; TRBD2 matches at 15 bases. Germline CDR1 is MNHEY and CDR2 is SVGAGI. This CDR3 spans 14 amino acids. J gave up 8 bases and V 6 bases, and 3 bases lay outside the gene matches. The DNA of the CDR3 is TGTGCCAGCAGGGGACTAGCGGGGGGCGGTACGCAGTATTTT. Translated, it gives CASRGLAGGGTQYF.

The chain has TRBV28 and TRBJ1-6; D is unclear. Per the germline V gene, CDR1 is MDHEN and CDR2 is SYDVKM. V was clipped by 2 bases and J by 11 bases, with 16 bases between them. CDR3 length: 15 amino acids. Here the CDR3 reads CASSLMSASTAPLHF. CDR3 DNA: TGTGCCAGCAGTTTAATGTCGGCATCCACGGCACCCCTCCACTTT. Variable domain in full (rest from reference TRBV28 and TRBJ1-6): DVKVTQSSRYLVKRTGEKVFLECVQDMDHENMFWYRQDPGLGLRLIYFSYDVKMKEKGDIPEGYSVSREKKERFSLILESASTNQTSMYLCASSLMSASTAPLHFGNGTRLTVT.

This rearrangement joins TRBV19 to TRBJ2-7; TRBD2 is a possible D gene (5 bases). Trimming removed 6 bases at V and 7 bases at J, with 10 bases between. The length of the CDR3 is 11 residues. The V gene's germline CDR1 is LNHDA and CDR2 SQIVND (reference sequence). The CDR3 DNA follows: TGTGCCAGTAGACGAGGGAAGGAGCAGTACTTC. Its translation is CASRRGKEQYF.

This sequence joins TRBV12-3 or TRBV12-4 and TRBJ1-2; D possibly corresponds to TRBD1 (5 bases). CDR3 length equals 12 residues. Trimming took off 4 bases at V and 6 bases at J, with 9 bases between the two ends. The CDR3 region has the DNA TGTGCCAGCAGTTGGGGGGGGAATGGCTACACCTTC. It translates to CASSWGGNGYTF.

This rearrangement joins TRBV28 to TRBJ1-4, with D possibly matching TRBD1 (5 bases). V gave up 10 bases and J gave up 0 bases, with 9 bases separating them. Germline CDR1 is MDHEN and CDR2 is SYDVKM. CDR3 size: 13 residues. The DNA for the CDR3 is TGTGCCACCAGGACAACAACTAATGAAAAACTGTTTTTT. Translating gives CATRTTTNEKLFF.

V is TRBV5-1 and J is TRBJ1-2, with 7 bases lining up with TRBD1. J was trimmed by 5 bases and V by 4 bases; bases with no gene match: 11. Germline values: CDR1 SGHRS, CDR2 YFSETQ. The CDR3 consists of 15 residues. The CDR3 spells CASSPSPGQEYGYTF. CDR3 bases: TGCGCCAGCAGCCCCTCTCCCGGACAGGAGTATGGCTACACCTTC.

The chain is built from TRBV6-6 and TRBJ1-6; the match to TRBD1 covers 8 bases. This CDR3 has 17 amino acids. Unmatched junction bases numbered 7, after V lost 5 bases and J lost 1 base. The germline gives CDR1 MNHNY, CDR2 SVGAGI (reference sequence). CDR3 region: CASSRTGSHSYNSPLHF. The CDR3, as DNA: TGTGCCAGCAGTCGGACAGGGTCCCATTCCTATAATTCACCCCTCCACTTT.

The rearrangement joins TRBV7-9 to TRBJ2-3, with D perhaps TRBD2 (7 bases). The germline V and J ends were trimmed by 5 bases and 2 bases, with 17 bases remaining between them. The length of the CDR3 is 16 residues. CDR1 is SEHNR and CDR2 is FQNEAQ in the germline V gene (reference sequence). CDR3 nucleotides: TGTGCCAGCAGCACCGGGGGGCTTGGGGTCACAGATACGCAGTATTTT. It translates to CASSTGGLGVTDTQYF.

This rearrangement joins TRBV5-4 to TRBJ2-5, with 7 nucleotides matching TRBD1. Unmatched junction bases numbered 7, after V lost 3 bases and J lost 5 bases. Germline V lookup: CDR1 SGHNT, CDR2 YYREEE (reference sequence). The CDR3 is 14 residues long. CDR3: CASSSRQGEETQYF. CDR3 nucleotides: TGTGCCAGCAGCTCTAGGCAGGGGGAGGAGACCCAGTACTTC.

The chain has TRBV28 and TRBJ1-2, with D uncertain. V was cut by 6 bases and J by 1 base, with 9 bases left in between. CDR3 length: 13 amino acids. CDR1 and CDR2 from the germline V gene are MDHEN and SYDVKM. The CDR3 nucleotides read TGTGCCAGCAGAACGGGTGTTAACTATGGCTACACCTTC. This gives the protein CASRTGVNYGYTF.

This chain uses TRBV27 with TRBJ1-5; 11 nucleotides line up with TRBD1. Germline CDR1 reads MNHEY; CDR2 reads SMNVEV (reference sequence). Trimming cost V 4 bases and J 3 bases; bases outside gene matches: 2. There are 15 residues in the CDR3. The CDR3 spells CASSSDRGLNQPQHF. The CDR3 nucleotides read TGTGCCAGCAGTTCGGACAGGGGGCTCAATCAGCCCCAGCATTTT.

The chain uses TRBV5-1 and TRBJ1-4; D remains ambiguous. Germline loops: CDR1 SGHRS, CDR2 YFSETQ. The CDR3 is 14 residues long. Trimming stripped 7 bases from V and 3 bases from J, with 13 bases between. The chain's CDR3 is CASSWGSANEKLFF. DNA of the CDR3: TGCGCCAGCTCATGGGGTTCGGCTAATGAAAAACTGTTTTTT.

This chain joins TRBV6-8 and TRBJ1-2, with 7 bases identical to TRBD1. The V segment lost 6 bases and the J segment 6 bases; nucleotides outside the gene matches: 7. Per germline, CDR1 MNHGY and CDR2 SAAAGT. The CDR3 is made up of 13 amino acids. The DNA for the CDR3 is TGTGCCAGCAGCCCGACAGGGCGGGATGGCTACACCTTC. This translates into CASSPTGRDGYTF.